A single sample is the source of the 29 T cell receptor beta chains below, sequenced in a study of long-term antiretroviral therapy in people with HIV. A v3.0 immunoSEQ assay was performed at survey level. The method was immunoSEQ multiplex PCR; TCRdb's version includes in-frame clones alone and lacks a portion of them. Of 25,000 to 30,000 clones in the sample, approximately 80% were seen once. The sample in question was unsorted PBMCs, obtained 3 years after starting antiretroviral therapy. The receptors stem from a man aged 35 to 55 with HIV.

The rearrangement joins TRBV10-3 to TRBJ2-5, with 10 bases aligning to TRBD1. This CDR3 comprises 18 residues. V gave up 0 bases and J gave up 7 bases; unmatched junction bases: 14. Per the germline V gene, CDR1 is ENHRY and CDR2 is SYGVKD. The CDR3 is CAISESWGTGALGVTQYF. CDR3 sequence (DNA): TGTGCCATCAGTGAGTCCTGGGGGACAGGGGCGCTTGGCGTGACCCAGTACTTC.

This chain links TRBV7-2 with TRBJ1-3, with D perhaps matching TRBD1 (6 bases). Trimming left V 4 bases short and J 4 bases short, with 11 bases between. The CDR3 runs 14 residues. Germline V gene data show CDR1 as SGHTA and CDR2 as FQGNSA. As DNA, the CDR3 is TGTGCCAGCAGCTATCCAGGGGAAGGAAACACCATATATTTT. Translated, it gives CASSYPGEGNTIYF. Supplemented by reference TRBV7-2 and TRBJ1-3, the full variable domain reads GAGVSQSPSNKVTEKGKDVELRCDPISGHTALYWYRQSLGQGLEFLIYFQGNSAPDKSGLPSDRFSAERTGGSVSTLTIQRTQQEDSAVYLCASSYPGEGNTIYFGEGSWLTVV.

CDR3 region: CASSSGQGPEKLFF. CDR3 coding DNA: TGTGCCAGCAGCTCGGGACAGGGTCCTGAAAAACTGTTTTTT. V and J are TRBV11-2 and TRBJ1-4, with 9 bases lining up with TRBD1. CDR1 and CDR2 (germline): SGHAT, FQNNGV. Unmatched junction bases numbered 4, after V lost 4 bases and J lost 7 bases. This CDR3 has 14 amino acids.

The gene calls are TRBV15 and TRBJ2-3; the match to TRBD2 covers 10 bases. Per the germline V gene, CDR1 is LNHNV and CDR2 is YYDKDF (reference sequence). V lost 5 bases to trimming and J lost 4 bases; unmatched junction nucleotides: 3. The CDR3 totals 14 residues. CDR3 in DNA: TGTGCCACCAGCTCTAGCGGGAGTTCAGATACGCAGTATTTT. Amino acids: CATSSSGSSDTQYF.

In its sample, this clone is large. The rearrangement uses TRBV27 and TRBJ2-7; D uncertain. The germline V gene has CDR1 MNHEY and CDR2 SMNVEV (reference sequence). The CDR3 runs 14 residues. V dropped 2 bases and J dropped 5 bases, with 13 bases sitting between them. CDR3 nucleotides: TGTGCCAGCAGTTTAGACGGCCGCCTCGACGAGCAGTACTTC. Translated: CASSLDGRLDEQYF.

This sequence joins TRBV7-9 and TRBJ2-7; a possible D gene is TRBD1 (5 bases). The ends were cut back, 6 bases at V and 5 bases at J, with 14 bases in the middle. The germline gives CDR1 SEHNR, CDR2 FQNEAQ (reference sequence). The length of the CDR3 is 13 residues. CDR3 amino acids: CASRPRVGNEQYF. The CDR3 DNA sequence: TGTGCCAGCAGACCCAGGGTGGGTAACGAGCAGTACTTC.

The chain combines TRBV4-2 with TRBJ2-7, with TRBD1 identical over 9 bases. CDR1 and CDR2 from the germline V gene are LGHNA and YNFKEQ. Trimming at V came to 3 bases and at J to 2 bases, leaving 2 bases not matched to a gene. CDR3 length equals 14 residues. CDR3 bases: TGTGCCAGCAGCCATCGGGACAGGGCCTACGAGCAGTACTTC. It specifies CASSHRDRAYEQYF.

This sequence joins TRBV7-9 and TRBJ2-1, with 13 bases fitting TRBD2. Trimming at V came to 5 bases and at J to 7 bases, leaving 8 bases not matched to a gene. The CDR3 is 16 amino acids. The V gene's germline CDR1 is SEHNR and CDR2 FQNEAQ (reference sequence). The CDR3 nucleotides read TGTGCCAGCAGCCAGACTAGCGGGGGGCTAGGGAATGAGCAGTTCTTC. Encoded protein: CASSQTSGGLGNEQFF.

This clone showed up just a few times. The V and J genes are TRBV2 and TRBJ1-2, with D hard to call. V lost 8 bases and J 4 bases, leaving 14 bases between the germline ends. In germline, CDR1 is SNHLY, CDR2 FYNNEI. The CDR3 length is 13 residues. The CDR3 protein is CASPVSSLYGYTF. CDR3 in DNA: TGTGCCAGCCCAGTGTCCAGCCTCTATGGCTACACCTTC.

Only a few counts were recorded for this clone. The chain links TRBV28 to TRBJ1-5; D gene uncertain. Per germline, CDR1 MDHEN and CDR2 SYDVKM. V dropped 3 bases and J dropped 2 bases, with 5 bases sitting between them. The CDR3 is 13 residues long. As DNA, the CDR3 is TGTGCCAGCAGTTTCAGCGGCAATCAGCCCCAGCATTTT. It translates to CASSFSGNQPQHF. The full variable domain, with the rest looked up from reference TRBV28 and TRBJ1-5, is DVKVTQSSRYLVKRTGEKVFLECVQDMDHENMFWYRQDPGLGLRLIYFSYDVKMKEKGDIPEGYSVSREKKERFSLILESASTNQTSMYLCASSFSGNQPQHFGDGTRLSIL.

The table lists this clone with a count of one. The V gene is TRBV6-5, the J gene TRBJ2-7; 12 bases fit TRBD2. With 7 bases clipped from V and 2 bases from J, the junction kept 6 bases outside the gene matches. The CDR3 is 15 residues long. Germline CDR1 is MNHEY and CDR2 is SVGAGI. The CDR3 nucleotides read TGTGCCAGCACCCTCTGGACTAGCGGGGCCTACGAGCAGTACTTC. Protein product: CASTLWTSGAYEQYF.

The V and J genes are TRBV5-4 and TRBJ2-7; 7 bases line up with TRBD2. In germline, CDR1 is SGHNT, CDR2 YYREEE (reference sequence). The CDR3 has 15 residues. The V gene end was trimmed by 4 bases and the J gene end by 2 bases; junction bases not matched to a gene: 9. The CDR3 is CASSLASGYPYEQYF. In DNA form, the CDR3 reads TGTGCCAGCAGCCTGGCTAGCGGTTATCCCTACGAGCAGTACTTC.

This clone was counted a few times. The rearrangement links TRBV7-2 to TRBJ1-5; possibly TRBD1 for D (5 bases). Germline V gene sequence: CDR1 SGHTA, CDR2 FQGNSA. The CDR3 has 14 residues. V lost 2 bases to trimming and J lost 3 bases, with 8 bases between them. The CDR3 bases are TGTGCCAGCAGCTTAATGACAGACAATCAGCCCCAGCATTTT. This codes for CASSLMTDNQPQHF.

The chain recombines TRBV7-9 with TRBJ1-4; D ambiguous. The CDR3 length is 13 residues. V shed 5 bases and J shed 3 bases, with 7 bases lying between them. Germline V CDR1 and CDR2: SEHNR, FQNEAQ (reference sequence). The DNA for the CDR3 is TGTGCCAGCAGCGCCTCCCCTAATGAAAAACTGTTTTTT. This encodes CASSASPNEKLFF.

This clone was observed a single time. In nucleotides, the CDR3 is TGTGCCAGCAGCGTAGCTACCGGGCAGACGAGAGGACAAGAGACCCAGTACTTC. Residues: CASSVATGQTRGQETQYF. This sequence joins TRBV9 and TRBJ2-5; no reliable D call. Germline CDR1 reads SGDLS; CDR2 reads YYNGEE. The CDR3 has 18 amino acids. Deletions cut 0 bases from V and 2 bases from J, with 20 bases between.

This chain links TRBV7-6 with TRBJ2-7; no reliable D call. The V gene lost 1 base and the J gene lost 0 bases, with 13 bases spanning the gap. This CDR3 has 16 amino acids. Germline lookup yields CDR1 SGHVS and CDR2 FNYEAQ. The CDR3 here is CASSLGSRMSSYEQYF. CDR3 DNA sequence: TGTGCCAGCAGCTTAGGTTCAAGAATGAGCTCCTACGAGCAGTACTTC.

The rearrangement links TRBV19 to TRBJ1-2, with D maybe TRBD1 (6 bases). The V end lost 6 bases, the J end lost 8 bases, and 19 bases lay between the germline ends. Germline V gives CDR1 LNHDA, CDR2 SQIVND (reference sequence). The CDR3 extends over 14 amino acids. The CDR3 loop reads CASSIKQQGRGYTF. Written as DNA, the CDR3 is TGTGCCAGTAGCATAAAACAACAGGGCCGGGGCTACACCTTC. The full variable domain, rest sourced from reference TRBV19 and TRBJ1-2, is DGGITQSPKYLFRKEGQNVTLSCEQNLNHDAMYWYRQDPGQGLRLIYYSQIVNDFQKGDIAEGYSVSREKKESFPLTVTSAQKNPTAFYLCASSIKQQGRGYTFGSGTRLTVV.

The chain recombines TRBV4-1 with TRBJ1-1; D is unresolved. The CDR3 loop spans 11 amino acids. Trimming took 0 bases from V and 4 from J, leaving 0 bases between them. Looked up from germline, CDR1 is MGHRA and CDR2 is YSYEKL. This chain's CDR3 is CASSQDTEAFF. In nucleotides, the CDR3 is TGCGCCAGCAGCCAAGACACTGAAGCTTTCTTT.

V is TRBV19 and J is TRBJ2-2; D call uncertain. In germline, CDR1 is LNHDA, CDR2 SQIVND (reference sequence). The CDR3 has 14 residues. Trimming stripped 1 base from V and 6 bases from J, with 9 bases between. In DNA form, the CDR3 reads TGTGCCAGTAGTATAGGAGTATCCTCCGGGGAGCTGTTTTTT. This sequence encodes CASSIGVSSGELFF.

The V gene is TRBV19, the J gene TRBJ2-1; 13 bases are shared with TRBD2. The CDR3 covers 14 residues. The trim removed 5 bases at V and 7 bases at J, leaving 2 bases unmatched. CDR1 LNHDA and CDR2 SQIVND come from the germline V gene (reference sequence). CDR3 sequence (DNA): TGTGCCAGTAGTTCACTAGCGGGGGGGAATGAGCAGTTCTTC. Translated, it gives CASSSLAGGNEQFF.

This chain links TRBV7-8 with TRBJ2-1; 12 bases align to TRBD2. This CDR3 is built from 16 residues. V lost 0 bases, J lost 9 bases, and 6 bases stayed unmatched. CDR1 and CDR2 (germline): SGHVS, FQNEAQ. This CDR3 reads CASSLAPSGGVAEQFF. The DNA of the CDR3 is TGTGCCAGCAGCTTAGCGCCTAGCGGGGGGGTCGCTGAGCAGTTCTTC.

The J gene is TRBJ1-5, the V gene TRBV6-1; a possible D gene is TRBD1 (5 bases). The germline V and J ends were trimmed by 11 bases and 1 base, with 6 bases remaining between them. Germline CDR1 reads MNHNS; CDR2 reads SASEGT. The CDR3 is made up of 11 amino acids. This CDR3 is CAGGSNQPQHF. The DNA of the CDR3 is TGTGCCGGGGGGAGCAATCAGCCCCAGCATTTT.

The genes are TRBV27 and TRBJ2-7, with D possibly being TRBD1 or TRBD2 (5 bases each). The CDR3 consists of 13 residues. Germline V gene sequence: CDR1 MNHEY, CDR2 SMNVEV (reference sequence). Trimming cost V 3 bases and J 2 bases, with 8 bases left between them. The CDR3 sequence: CASSLRGAYEQYF. CDR3 nucleotide sequence: TGTGCCAGCAGTTTGAGGGGTGCCTACGAGCAGTACTTC.

V and J are TRBV6-1 and TRBJ1-5, with TRBD1 identical over 8 bases. Germline V gene sequence: CDR1 MNHNS, CDR2 SASEGT. This CDR3 contains 21 residues. Trimming took 2 bases from V and 0 from J; bases not matched to a gene: 18. CDR3 region: CASSELPGGTGLKYSNQPQHF. Written as DNA, the CDR3 is TGTGCCAGCAGTGAACTCCCTGGCGGGACAGGCCTAAAATATAGCAATCAGCCCCAGCATTTT.

The genes are TRBV5-8 and TRBJ2-2; tentatively, D is TRBD2 (7 bases). Trimming left V 4 bases short and J 6 bases short, with 25 bases between. The CDR3 spans 18 residues. Germline V gene data show CDR1 as SGHTS and CDR2 as YDEGEE. The CDR3 is CASSPGQLPSGRAGELFF. In DNA, the CDR3 is TGTGCCAGCAGCCCTGGACAGTTGCCCTCAGGGAGGGCCGGGGAGCTGTTTTTT.

In its sample, this clone was seen a few times. V is TRBV14 and J is TRBJ2-5; possibly TRBD1 for D (5 bases). The CDR3 is 14 residues long. V lost 1 base, J lost 7 bases, and 13 bases lay in between. The germline V gene encodes CDR1 SGHDN and CDR2 FVKESK. CDR3 bases: TGTGCCAGCAGCCAAGGTTGGACACGGCGGACCCAGTACTTC. This encodes CASSQGWTRRTQYF.

The V call is TRBV19, the J call TRBJ2-1, with D possibly being TRBD2 (5 bases). The CDR3 spans 13 residues. V was trimmed by 6 bases and J by 12 bases, leaving 18 bases between them. Germline V lookup: CDR1 LNHDA, CDR2 SQIVND (reference sequence). This chain's CDR3 is CASSIRSSEGQFF. The CDR3 bases are TGTGCCAGTAGCATCCGGAGTTCCGAGGGGCAGTTCTTC.

This clone was found a few times. The chain is built from TRBV5-1 and TRBJ2-7; TRBD2 matches at 8 bases. CDR1 and CDR2 from the germline V gene are SGHRS and YFSETQ. The CDR3 has 14 amino acids. V trimming: 1 base; J trimming: 4 bases; junction bases outside the gene matches: 4. CDR3 DNA sequence: TGCGCCAGCAGCTTGACTAGCGGAAAGTACGAGCAGTACTTC. It codes for CASSLTSGKYEQYF. Drawing the rest from reference TRBV5-1 and TRBJ2-7, the complete variable domain is KAGVTQTPRYLIKTRGQQVTLSCSPISGHRSVSWYQQTPGQGLQFLFEYFSETQRNKGNFPGRFSGRQFSNSRSEMNVSTLELGDSALYLCASSLTSGKYEQYFGPGTRLTVT.

The rearrangement joins TRBV4-3 to TRBJ2-1; 14 bases match TRBD2. V lost 4 bases to trimming and J lost 7 bases; unmatched junction nucleotides: 6. The CDR3 runs to 16 residues. Per germline, CDR1 LGHNA and CDR2 YSLEER. The CDR3 DNA reads as TGCGCCAGCAGCCCCGGGACTAGCGGGAGTGAAAATGAGCAGTTCTTC. Protein sequence: CASSPGTSGSENEQFF.